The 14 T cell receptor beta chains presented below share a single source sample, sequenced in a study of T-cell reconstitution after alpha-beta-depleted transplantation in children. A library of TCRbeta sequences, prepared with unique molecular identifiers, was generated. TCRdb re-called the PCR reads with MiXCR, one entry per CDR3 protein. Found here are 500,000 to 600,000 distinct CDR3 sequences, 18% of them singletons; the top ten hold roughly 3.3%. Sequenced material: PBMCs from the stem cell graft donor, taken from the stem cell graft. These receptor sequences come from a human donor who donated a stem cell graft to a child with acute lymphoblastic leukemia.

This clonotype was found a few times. CDR3 sequence reads: CASMVGEGTGELFF. The CDR3 DNA sequence: TGCGCCAGCATGGTGGGGGAGGGCACCGGGGAGCTGTTTTTT. This sequence joins TRBV4-1 and TRBJ2-2, with 7 nucleotides matching TRBD2. The length of the CDR3 is 14 residues. Germline CDR1 MGHRA, CDR2 YSYEKL. J lost 4 bases, V lost 7 bases, and 6 bases had no gene match.

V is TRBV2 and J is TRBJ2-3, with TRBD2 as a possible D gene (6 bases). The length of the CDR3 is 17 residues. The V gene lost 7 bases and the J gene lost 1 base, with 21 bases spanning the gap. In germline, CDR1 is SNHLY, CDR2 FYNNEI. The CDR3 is CASIRRSSGSRTDTQYF. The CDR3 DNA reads TGTGCCAGCATTCGCCGATCCAGCGGGTCGCGCACAGATACGCAGTATTTT.

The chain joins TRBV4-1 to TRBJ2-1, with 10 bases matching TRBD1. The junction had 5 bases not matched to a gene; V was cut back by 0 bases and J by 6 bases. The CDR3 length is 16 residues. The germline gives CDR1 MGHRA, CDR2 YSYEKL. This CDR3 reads CASSQDLDRGVNEQFF. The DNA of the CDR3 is TGCGCCAGCAGCCAAGATTTGGACAGGGGGGTCAATGAGCAGTTCTTC.

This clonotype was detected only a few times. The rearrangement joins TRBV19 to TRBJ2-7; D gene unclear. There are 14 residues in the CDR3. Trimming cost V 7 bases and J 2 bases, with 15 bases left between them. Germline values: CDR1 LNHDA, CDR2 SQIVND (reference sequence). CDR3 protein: CASTLRAGTYEQYF. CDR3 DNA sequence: TGTGCCAGTACCCTTCGGGCAGGCACCTACGAGCAGTACTTC.

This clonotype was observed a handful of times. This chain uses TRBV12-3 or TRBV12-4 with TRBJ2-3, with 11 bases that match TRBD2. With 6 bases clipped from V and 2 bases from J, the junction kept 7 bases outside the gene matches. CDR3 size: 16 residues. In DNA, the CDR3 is TGTGCCAGCAGGAGACCGGGACTAGCGGACACAGATACGCAGTATTTT. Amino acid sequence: CASRRPGLADTDTQYF.

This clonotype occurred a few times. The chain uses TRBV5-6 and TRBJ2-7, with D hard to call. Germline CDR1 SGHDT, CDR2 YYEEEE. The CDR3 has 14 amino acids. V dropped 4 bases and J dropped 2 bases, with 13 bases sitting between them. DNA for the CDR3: TGTGCCAGCAGCCCCTGGACGGCTGCCTACGAGCAGTACTTC. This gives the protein CASSPWTAAYEQYF. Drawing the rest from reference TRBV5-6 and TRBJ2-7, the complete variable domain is DAGVTQSPTHLIKTRGQQVTLRCSPKSGHDTVSWYQQALGQGPQFIFQYYEEEERQRGNFPDRFSGHQFPNYSSELNVNALLLGDSALYLCASSPWTAAYEQYFGPGTRLTVT.

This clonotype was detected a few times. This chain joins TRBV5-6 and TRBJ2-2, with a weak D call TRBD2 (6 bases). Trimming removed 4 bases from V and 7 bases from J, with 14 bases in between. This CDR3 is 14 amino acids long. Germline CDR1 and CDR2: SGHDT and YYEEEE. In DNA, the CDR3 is TGTGCCAGCAGCATGCGACTAGACATCGGGGAGCTGTTTTTT. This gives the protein CASSMRLDIGELFF.

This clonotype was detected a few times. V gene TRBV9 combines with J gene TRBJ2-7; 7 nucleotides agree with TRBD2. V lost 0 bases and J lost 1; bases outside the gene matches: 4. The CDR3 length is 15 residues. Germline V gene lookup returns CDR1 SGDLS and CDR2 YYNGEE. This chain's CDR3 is CASSVGGSDSYEQYF. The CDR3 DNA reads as TGTGCCAGCAGCGTAGGCGGGAGTGATTCCTACGAGCAGTACTTC.

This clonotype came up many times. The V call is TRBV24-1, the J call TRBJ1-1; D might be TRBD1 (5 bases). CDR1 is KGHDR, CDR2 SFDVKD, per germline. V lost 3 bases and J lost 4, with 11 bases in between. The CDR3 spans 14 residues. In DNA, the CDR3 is TGTGCCACCAGTGATAGGGGACCGAGCACTGAAGCTTTCTTT. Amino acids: CATSDRGPSTEAFF.

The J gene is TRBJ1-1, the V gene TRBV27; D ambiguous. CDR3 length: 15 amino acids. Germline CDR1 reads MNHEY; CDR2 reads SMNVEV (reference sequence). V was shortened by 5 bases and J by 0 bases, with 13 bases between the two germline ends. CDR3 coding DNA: TGTGCCAGCAGTCCAACCAGGACGCTGAACACTGAAGCTTTCTTT. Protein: CASSPTRTLNTEAFF.

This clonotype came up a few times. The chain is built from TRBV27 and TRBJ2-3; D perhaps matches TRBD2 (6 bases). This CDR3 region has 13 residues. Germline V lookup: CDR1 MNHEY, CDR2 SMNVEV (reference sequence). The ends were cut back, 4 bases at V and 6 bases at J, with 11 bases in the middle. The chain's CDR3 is CASSWGDMDTQYF. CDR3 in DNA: TGTGCCAGCAGTTGGGGGGATATGGATACGCAGTATTTT.

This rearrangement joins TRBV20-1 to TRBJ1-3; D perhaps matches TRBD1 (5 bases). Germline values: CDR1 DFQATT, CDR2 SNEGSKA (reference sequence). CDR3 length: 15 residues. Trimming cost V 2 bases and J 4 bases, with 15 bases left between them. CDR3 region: CSARRDGGGGNTIYF. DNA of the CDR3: TGCAGTGCTAGACGAGACGGGGGTGGCGGAAACACCATATATTTT.

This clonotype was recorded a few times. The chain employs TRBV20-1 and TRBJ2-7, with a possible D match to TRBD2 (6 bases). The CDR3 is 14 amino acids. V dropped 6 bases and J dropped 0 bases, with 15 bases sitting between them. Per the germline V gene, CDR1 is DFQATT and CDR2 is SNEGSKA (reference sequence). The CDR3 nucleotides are TGCAGTGCGAGACTAGTCCATAGCTCCTACGAGCAGTACTTC. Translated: CSARLVHSSYEQYF.

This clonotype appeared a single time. As DNA, the CDR3 is TGTGCCAGCAGCTCTCCCGACAGGGCCGCTGAAGCTTTCTTT. Protein product: CASSSPDRAAEAFF. The rearrangement joins TRBV7-6 to TRBJ1-1; 7 nucleotides match TRBD1. Germline assignment: CDR1 SGHVS and CDR2 FNYEAQ. Trimming at V came to 4 bases and at J to 6 bases, leaving 8 bases not matched to a gene. The CDR3 loop spans 14 amino acids.